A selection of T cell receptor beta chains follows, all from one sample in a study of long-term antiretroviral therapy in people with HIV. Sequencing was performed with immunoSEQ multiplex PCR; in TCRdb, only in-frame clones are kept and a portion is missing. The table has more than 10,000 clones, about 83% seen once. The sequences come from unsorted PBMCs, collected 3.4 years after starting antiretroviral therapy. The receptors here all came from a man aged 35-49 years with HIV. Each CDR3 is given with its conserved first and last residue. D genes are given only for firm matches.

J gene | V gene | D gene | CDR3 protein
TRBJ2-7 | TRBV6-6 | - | CASSYSAASYEQYF
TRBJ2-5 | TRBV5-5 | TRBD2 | CASSLGAGWEGETQYF
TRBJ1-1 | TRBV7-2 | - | CASSGQGSVNTEAFF
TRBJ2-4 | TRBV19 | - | CASSMPRGAGEPIQYF
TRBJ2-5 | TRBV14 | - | CASSQTLETQYF
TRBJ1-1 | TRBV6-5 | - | CASSYAGHMNTEAFF
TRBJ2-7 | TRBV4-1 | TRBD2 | CASSQVLAGKYEQYF
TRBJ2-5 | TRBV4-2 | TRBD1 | CASSQDGDSTRETQYF
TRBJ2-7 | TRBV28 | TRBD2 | CASSLGGGFSSYEQYF
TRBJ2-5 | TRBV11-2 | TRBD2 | CASSQGTSGKETQYF
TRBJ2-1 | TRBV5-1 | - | CASSLGAGAGSEYNEQFF
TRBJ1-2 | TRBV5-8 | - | CASSLDSFYGYTF
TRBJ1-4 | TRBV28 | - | CASSLPYRGSTNEKLFF
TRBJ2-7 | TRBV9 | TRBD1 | CASSLKGQGAYEQYF
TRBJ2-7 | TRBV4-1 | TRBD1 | CASSQAPPGQGSYEQYF
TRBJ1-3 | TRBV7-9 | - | CASSLAGTGNTIYF
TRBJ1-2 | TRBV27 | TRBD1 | CASSAWGQDRVYGYTF
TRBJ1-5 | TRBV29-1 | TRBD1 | CSVGQGDQPQHF
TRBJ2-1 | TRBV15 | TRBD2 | CATSITSGNEQFF
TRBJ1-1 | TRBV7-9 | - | CASTRGDNTEAFF
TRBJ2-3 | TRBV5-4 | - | CASSRNSGTDTQYF
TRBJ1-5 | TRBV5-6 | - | CASSLKGAYQPQHF
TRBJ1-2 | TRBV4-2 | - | CASSNRDGRGYTF
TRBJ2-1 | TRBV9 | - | CASSPYQTVYNEQFF
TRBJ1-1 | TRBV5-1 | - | CASSWGGEADGTEAFF
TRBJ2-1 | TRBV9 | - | CASSVAPGSYNEQFF
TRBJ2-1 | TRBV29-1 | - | CSVGAGGTFNEQFF
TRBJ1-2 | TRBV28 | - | CASGQSYGYTF
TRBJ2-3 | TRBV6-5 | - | CASSYADTQYF
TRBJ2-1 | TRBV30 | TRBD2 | CAWSGGTSGSAYNEQFF
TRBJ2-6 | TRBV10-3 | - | CAISAGGGGAGANVLTF
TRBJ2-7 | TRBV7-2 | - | CASSLREQTAYEQYF
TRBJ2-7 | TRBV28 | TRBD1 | CASSRQGLSYEQYF
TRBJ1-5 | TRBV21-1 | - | CASPKGRGTQPQHF
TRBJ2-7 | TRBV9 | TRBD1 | CASSVGPTGDREEQYF
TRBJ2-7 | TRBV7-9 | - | CASSLAGGYEQYF
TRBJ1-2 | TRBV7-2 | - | CASSLLRDGNGYTF
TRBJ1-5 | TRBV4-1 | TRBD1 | CASSHLTGPNQPQHF
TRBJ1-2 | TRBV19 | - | CASSEGGLNYGYTF
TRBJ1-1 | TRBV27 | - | CASSLFVQAVTTEAFF
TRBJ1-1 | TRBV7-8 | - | CASSGGMNTEAFF
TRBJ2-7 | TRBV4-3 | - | CASSQDVLYEQYF
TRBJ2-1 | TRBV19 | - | CASSVGQYNEQFF
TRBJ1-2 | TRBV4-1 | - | CASSQDAAGGNYGYTF
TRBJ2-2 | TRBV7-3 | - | CASSLQLAGELFF
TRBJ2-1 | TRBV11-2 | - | CASSRSGTTYNEQFF
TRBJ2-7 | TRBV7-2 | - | CASSLVWGTYEQYF
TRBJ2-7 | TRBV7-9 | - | CASSLDGVSYEQYF
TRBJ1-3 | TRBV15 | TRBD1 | CATSSGGSGNTIYF
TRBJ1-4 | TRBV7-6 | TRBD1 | CASSQRDREEKLFF
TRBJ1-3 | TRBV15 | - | CATSPTGNTIYF
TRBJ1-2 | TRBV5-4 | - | CASSLGGSGYTF
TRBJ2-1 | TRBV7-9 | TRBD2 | CASSFGGRSVDEQFF
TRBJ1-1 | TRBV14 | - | CASSQAVLYKDTEAFF
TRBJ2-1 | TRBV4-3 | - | CASSPAGGGNEQFF
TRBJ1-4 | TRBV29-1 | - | CSVSQGSDEKLFF
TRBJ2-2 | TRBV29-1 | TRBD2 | CSAERPPGLAGAGELFF